What follows is one T cell receptor beta chain and its context. As yet, its antigen is unknown. The sample contains more than one DNA sequence encoding this CDR3. The data belong to a study of CD8+ T cells in alopecia areata. Background on the study: Patients received oral tofacitinib, 5 to 10 mg twice daily, for moderate-to-severe alopecia areata. Patients in the study were on tofacitinib for 6 to 18 months, then off it for 6 months.

Isolated RNA was reverse transcribed into cDNA used as the sequencing template. Libraries were prepared by immunoSEQ multiplex PCR; TCRdb keeps only in-frame clonotypes and omits some of them. The sample lists 90,000 to 100,000 clones, roughly two fifths occurring once. Overall study results and limits: Possibly because of HLA-related factors, TCR sharing was less clear across patients than in mice. Lesional scalp, especially alopecia totalis/universalis, showed higher clonality than normal scalp.

CDR1 and CDR2 from the germline V gene are MDHEN and SYDVKM. The CDR3 is made up of 11 amino acids. The ends were cut back, 3 bases at V and 4 bases at J, with 3 bases in the middle. This TCR was recovered from a human donor with alopecia areata. The gene calls are TRBV28 and TRBJ2-5; D is unclear. Material for sequencing was CD4+ T cells sorted from blood. This CDR3 is CASSFGETQYF. CDR3 sequence (DNA): TGTGCCAGCAGTTTCGGAGAGACCCAGTACTTC.